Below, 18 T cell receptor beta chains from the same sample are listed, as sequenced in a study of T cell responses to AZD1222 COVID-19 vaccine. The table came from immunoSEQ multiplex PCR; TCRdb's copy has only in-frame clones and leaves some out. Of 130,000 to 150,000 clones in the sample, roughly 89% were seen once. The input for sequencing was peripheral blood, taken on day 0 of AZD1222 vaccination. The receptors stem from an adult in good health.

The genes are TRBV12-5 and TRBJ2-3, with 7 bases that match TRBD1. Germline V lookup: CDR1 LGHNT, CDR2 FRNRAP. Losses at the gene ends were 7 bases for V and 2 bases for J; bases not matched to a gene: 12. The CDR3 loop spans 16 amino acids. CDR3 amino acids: CASAPGTAGNTDTQYF. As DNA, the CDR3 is TGTGCTAGTGCCCCCGGGACAGCTGGGAACACAGATACGCAGTATTTT.

The CDR3 loop reads CASSPPVQGTSVTGELFF. CDR3 in DNA: TGTGCCAGCTCACCACCGGTTCAGGGGACTAGCGTCACCGGGGAGCTGTTTTTT. This chain links TRBV18 with TRBJ2-2; 10 bases align to TRBD2. The CDR3 covers 18 residues. V trimming: 0 bases; J trimming: 4 bases; junction bases outside the gene matches: 8. The germline CDR1 and CDR2 sequences are KGHSH and LQKENI.

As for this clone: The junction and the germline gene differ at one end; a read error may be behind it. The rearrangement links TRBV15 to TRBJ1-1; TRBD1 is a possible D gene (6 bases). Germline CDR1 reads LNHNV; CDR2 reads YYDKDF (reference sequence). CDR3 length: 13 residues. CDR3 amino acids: CATSRDNNRAVLF. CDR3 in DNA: TGTGCCACCAGCAGAGATAACAACAGGGCTGTCCTGTTT.

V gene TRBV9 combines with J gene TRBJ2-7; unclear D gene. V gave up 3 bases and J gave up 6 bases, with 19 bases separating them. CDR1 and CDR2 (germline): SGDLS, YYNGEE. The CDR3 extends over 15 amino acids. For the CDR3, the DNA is TGTGCCAGCAGCGAGACCGGTTCCCCGACGGGCGAGCAGTACTTC. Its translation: CASSETGSPTGEQYF.

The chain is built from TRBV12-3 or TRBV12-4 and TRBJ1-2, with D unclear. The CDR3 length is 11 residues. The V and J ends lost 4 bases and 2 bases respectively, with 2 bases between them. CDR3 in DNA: TGTGCCAGCAGTTCCAACTATGGCTACACCTTC. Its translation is CASSSNYGYTF.

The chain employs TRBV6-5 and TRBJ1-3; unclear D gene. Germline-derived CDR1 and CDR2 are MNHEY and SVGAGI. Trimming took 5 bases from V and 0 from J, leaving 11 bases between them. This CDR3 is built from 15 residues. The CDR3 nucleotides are TGTGCCAGCAGTAGCCTGTACAGCTCTGGAAACACCATATATTTT. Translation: CASSSLYSSGNTIYF.

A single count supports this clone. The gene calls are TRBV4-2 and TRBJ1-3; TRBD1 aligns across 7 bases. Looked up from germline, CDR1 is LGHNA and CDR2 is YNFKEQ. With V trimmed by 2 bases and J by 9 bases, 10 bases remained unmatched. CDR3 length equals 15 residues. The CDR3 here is CASSQPQGDPTTIYF. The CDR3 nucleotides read TGTGCCAGCAGCCAACCTCAGGGGGATCCTACCACCATATATTTT.

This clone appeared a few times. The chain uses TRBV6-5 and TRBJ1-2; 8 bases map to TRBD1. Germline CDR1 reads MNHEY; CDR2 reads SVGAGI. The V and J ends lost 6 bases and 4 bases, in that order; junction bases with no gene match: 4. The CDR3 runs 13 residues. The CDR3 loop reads CASRGQAGYGYTF. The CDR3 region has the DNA TGTGCCAGCAGGGGACAGGCCGGCTATGGCTACACCTTC.

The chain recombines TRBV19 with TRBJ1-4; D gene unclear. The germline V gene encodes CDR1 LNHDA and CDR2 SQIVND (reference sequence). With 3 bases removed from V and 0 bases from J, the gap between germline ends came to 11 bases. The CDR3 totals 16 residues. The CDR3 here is CASSMAENPTNEKLFF. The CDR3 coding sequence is TGTGCCAGTAGTATGGCAGAGAATCCAACTAATGAAAAACTGTTTTTT.

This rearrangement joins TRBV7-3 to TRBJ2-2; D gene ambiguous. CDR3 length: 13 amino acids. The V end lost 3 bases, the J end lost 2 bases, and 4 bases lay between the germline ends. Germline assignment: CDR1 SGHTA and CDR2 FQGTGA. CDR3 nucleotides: TGTGCCAGCAGCTTGGGAAACACCGGGGAGCTGTTTTTT. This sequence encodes CASSLGNTGELFF.

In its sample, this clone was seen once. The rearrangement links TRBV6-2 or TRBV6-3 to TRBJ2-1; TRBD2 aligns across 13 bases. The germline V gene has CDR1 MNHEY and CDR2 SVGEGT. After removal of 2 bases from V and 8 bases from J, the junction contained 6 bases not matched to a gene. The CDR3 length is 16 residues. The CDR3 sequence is CASSYLLAGGRDEQFF. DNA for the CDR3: TGTGCCAGCAGTTACCTACTAGCGGGAGGGCGGGATGAGCAGTTCTTC.

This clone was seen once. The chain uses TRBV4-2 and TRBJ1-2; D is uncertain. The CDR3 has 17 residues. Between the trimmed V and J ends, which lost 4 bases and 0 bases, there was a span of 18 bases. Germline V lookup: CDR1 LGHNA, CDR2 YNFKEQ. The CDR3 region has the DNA TGTGCCAGCAGCCCACAAACCCATCGGGCCCCTAACTATGGCTACACCTTC. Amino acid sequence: CASSPQTHRAPNYGYTF.

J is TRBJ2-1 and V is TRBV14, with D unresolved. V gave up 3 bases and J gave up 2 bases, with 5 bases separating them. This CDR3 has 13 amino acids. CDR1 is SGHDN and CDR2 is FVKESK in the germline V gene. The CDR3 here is CASSQGTYNEQFF. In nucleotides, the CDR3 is TGTGCCAGCAGCCAGGGCACCTACAATGAGCAGTTCTTC. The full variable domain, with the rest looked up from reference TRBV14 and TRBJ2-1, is EAGVTQFPSHSVIEKGQTVTLRCDPISGHDNLYWYRRVMGKEIKFLLHFVKESKQDESGMPNNRFLAERTGGTYSTLKVQPAELEDSGVYFCASSQGTYNEQFFGPGTRLTVL.

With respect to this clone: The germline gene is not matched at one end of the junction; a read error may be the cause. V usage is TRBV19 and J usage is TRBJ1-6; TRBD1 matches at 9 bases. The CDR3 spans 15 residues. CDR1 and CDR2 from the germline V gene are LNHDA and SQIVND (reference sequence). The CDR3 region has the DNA TGTGCCAGTAGTTCGGACAGGGGAAATAACTCACCCCTCCACTTT. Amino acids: CASSSDRGNNSPLHF. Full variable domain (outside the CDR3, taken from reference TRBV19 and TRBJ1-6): DGGITQSPKYLFRKEGQNVTLSCEQNLNHDAMYWYRQDPGQGLRLIYYSQIVNDFQKGDIAEGYSVSREKKESFPLTVTSAQKNPTAFYLCASSSDRGNNSPLHFGNGTRLTVT.

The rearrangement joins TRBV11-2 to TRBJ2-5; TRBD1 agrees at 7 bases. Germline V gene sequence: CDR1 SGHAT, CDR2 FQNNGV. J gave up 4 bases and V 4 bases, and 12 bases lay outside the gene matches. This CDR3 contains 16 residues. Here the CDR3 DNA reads TGTGCCAGCAGCTCGACAGGGACCAAGTTTGGAGAGACCCAGTACTTC. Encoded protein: CASSSTGTKFGETQYF. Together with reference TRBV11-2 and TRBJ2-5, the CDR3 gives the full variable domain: EAGVAQSPRYKIIEKRQSVAFWCNPISGHATLYWYQQILGQGPKLLIQFQNNGVVDDSQLPKDRFSAERLKGVDSTLKIQPAKLEDSAVYLCASSSTGTKFGETQYFGPGTRLLVL.

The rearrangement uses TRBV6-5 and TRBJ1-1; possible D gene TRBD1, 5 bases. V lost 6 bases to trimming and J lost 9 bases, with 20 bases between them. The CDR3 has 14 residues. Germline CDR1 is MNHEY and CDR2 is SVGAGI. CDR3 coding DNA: TGTGCCAGCAGCCTTGGGGACGGGCCTGGGCAAGCTTTCTTT. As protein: CASSLGDGPGQAFF.

In DNA, the CDR3 is TGTGCCAGCAGTTTGACTAACAATGAGCAGTTCTTC. It yields the protein CASSLTNNEQFF. J is TRBJ2-1 and V is TRBV28, with D perhaps matching TRBD2 (5 bases). Germline V lookup: CDR1 MDHEN, CDR2 SYDVKM. The CDR3 runs to 12 residues. V was trimmed by 3 bases and J by 5 bases, leaving 5 bases between them.

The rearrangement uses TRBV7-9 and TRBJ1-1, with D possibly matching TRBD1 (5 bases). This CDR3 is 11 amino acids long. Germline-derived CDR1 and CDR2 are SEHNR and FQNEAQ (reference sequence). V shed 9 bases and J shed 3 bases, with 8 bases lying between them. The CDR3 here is CASVQDTEAFF. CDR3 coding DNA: TGTGCCAGTGTACAGGACACTGAAGCTTTCTTT. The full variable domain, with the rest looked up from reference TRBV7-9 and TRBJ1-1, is DTGVSQNPRHKITKRGQNVTFRCDPISEHNRLYWYRQTLGQGPEFLTYFQNEAQLEKSRLLSDRFSAERPKGSFSTLEIQRTEQGDSAMYLCASVQDTEAFFGQGTRLTVV.